The 29 T cell receptor beta chains below come from one sample, sequenced in a study of T cell changes during pregnancy in multiple sclerosis. Data came from immunoSEQ multiplex PCR; TCRdb stores just in-frame clones and leaves some out. This table holds about 64,000 clones, 90% found once. The sample consisted of peripheral blood, taken in the second trimester of pregnancy. These receptors came from a female donor in good health, enrolled as a control in a pregnancy study.

The J gene is TRBJ2-5, the V gene TRBV29-1, with 8 bases identical to TRBD2. Matching the DNA end better, TRBJ2-7 makes the J call doubtful. Looked up from germline, CDR1 is SQVTM and CDR2 is ANQGSEA. The CDR3 is 15 residues long. In DNA form, the CDR3 reads TGCAGCGTTGAAGATGGCCCGGGAGGGTCCTACGAGCAGTACTTC. Translating it yields CSVEDGPGGSYEQYF.

This clone has just one count. The chain uses TRBV5-1 and TRBJ2-3, with 9 bases lining up with TRBD2. Germline CDR1 and CDR2: SGHRS and YFSETQ. The CDR3 covers 16 residues. Trimming cost V 0 bases and J 5 bases; bases outside gene matches: 7. The CDR3: CASSLEAGGSGDTQYF. The CDR3, as DNA: TGCGCCAGCAGCTTGGAAGCGGGAGGTTCCGGAGATACGCAGTATTTT.

The gene calls are TRBV28 and TRBJ2-1, with 7 bases identical to TRBD2. V shed 0 bases, J shed 10 bases, and the junction held 0 bases outside the gene matches. Germline V gene data show CDR1 as MDHEN and CDR2 as SYDVKM. The CDR3 sequence is 12 residues long. The CDR3 loop is CASSLWTSEQFF. The CDR3 region has the DNA TGTGCCAGCAGTTTATGGACTAGCGAGCAGTTCTTC.

The V and J genes are TRBV28 and TRBJ1-1, with TRBD1 matching over 8 bases. The CDR3 has 15 amino acids. Trimming removed 10 bases from V and 3 bases from J; junction bases left unmatched: 13. Germline assignment: CDR1 MDHEN and CDR2 SYDVKM. The CDR3 DNA reads as TGTGCCACTGCCCCTCTACAGGGGGGGGACACTGAAGCTTTCTTT. Translating gives CATAPLQGGDTEAFF.

The V gene is TRBV10-3, the J gene TRBJ1-2; possible D gene TRBD1, 6 bases. CDR1 is ENHRY, CDR2 SYGVKD, per germline. The CDR3 contains 17 residues. V lost 0 bases and J 1 base, leaving 15 bases between the germline ends. The CDR3 region has the DNA TGTGCCATCAGTGAGTCGGCGGGGGCGAACTATAACTATGGCTACACCTTC. Its translation: CAISESAGANYNYGYTF.

This rearrangement joins TRBV4-2 to TRBJ1-4; D might be TRBD1 (6 bases). CDR3 length: 15 residues. The V gene lost 0 bases and the J gene lost 7 bases, with 12 bases spanning the gap. Germline V gene lookup returns CDR1 LGHNA and CDR2 YNFKEQ. The CDR3 DNA is TGTGCCAGCAGCCAAGATCAGCAGGGGTCTGAAAAACTGTTTTTT. This encodes CASSQDQQGSEKLFF.

V gene TRBV2 combines with J gene TRBJ1-6, with a possible D match to TRBD1 (5 bases). With 6 bases removed from V and 2 bases from J, the gap between germline ends came to 11 bases. This CDR3 is 15 amino acids long. Per the germline V gene, CDR1 is SNHLY and CDR2 is FYNNEI. The CDR3 region is CASSFDSAYNSPLHF. The DNA of the CDR3 is TGTGCCAGCAGCTTCGACAGCGCCTATAATTCACCCCTCCACTTT.

V gene TRBV4-1 combines with J gene TRBJ2-5, with D possibly matching TRBD2 (5 bases). CDR1 and CDR2 (germline): MGHRA, YSYEKL. CDR3 length equals 13 residues. Trimming cost V 3 bases and J 5 bases, with 10 bases left between them. The CDR3 bases are TGCGCCAGCAGCCACGGGGTAGTGGAGACCCAGTACTTC. Amino acids: CASSHGVVETQYF.

The chain links TRBV6-5 to TRBJ2-6; D ambiguous. From germline, CDR1 is MNHEY and CDR2 SVGAGI. V was cut by 6 bases and J by 0 bases, with 9 bases left in between. The CDR3 has 15 amino acids. The CDR3 DNA sequence: TGTGCCAGCAGCCCCCGACTCTCTGGGGCCAACGTCCTGACTTTC. This translates into CASSPRLSGANVLTF.

V usage is TRBV9 and J usage is TRBJ2-5, with D perhaps TRBD2 (5 bases). The V end lost 0 bases, the J end lost 0 bases, and 12 bases lay between the germline ends. Germline V CDR1 and CDR2: SGDLS, YYNGEE. The CDR3 has 16 amino acids. The CDR3 loop reads CASSVEGLGDQETQYF. The CDR3, as DNA: TGTGCCAGCAGCGTAGAGGGTCTGGGAGACCAAGAGACCCAGTACTTC. Looking up the rest from reference TRBV9 and TRBJ2-5 gives the full variable domain: DSGVTQTPKHLITATGQRVTLRCSPRSGDLSVYWYQQSLDQGLQFLIQYYNGEERAKGNILERFSAQQFPDLHSELNLSSLELGDSALYFCASSVEGLGDQETQYFGPGTRLLVL.

This chain joins TRBV7-9 and TRBJ1-2, with D maybe TRBD1 (5 bases). This CDR3 spans 15 amino acids. The germline CDR1 and CDR2 sequences are SEHNR and FQNEAQ (reference sequence). The germline V and J ends were trimmed by 1 base and 3 bases, with 12 bases remaining between them. The CDR3 loop is CASSLGIGGDYGYTF. The CDR3 nucleotides read TGTGCCAGCAGCTTAGGGATCGGGGGGGACTATGGCTACACCTTC.

The chain couples TRBV19 to TRBJ1-5, with a weak D call TRBD1 (5 bases). CDR3 length: 14 amino acids. In germline, CDR1 is LNHDA, CDR2 SQIVND (reference sequence). Between the trimmed V and J ends, which lost 8 bases and 0 bases, there was a span of 11 bases. The CDR3 sequence is CASGAEYSNQPQHF. The CDR3 DNA reads TGTGCCAGTGGGGCCGAGTATAGCAATCAGCCCCAGCATTTT.

This chain uses TRBV5-6 with TRBJ1-2; no clear D gene. The germline V gene has CDR1 SGHDT and CDR2 YYEEEE. V was shortened by 4 bases and J by 4 bases, with 5 bases between the two germline ends. This CDR3 spans 11 amino acids. DNA of the CDR3: TGTGCCAGCAGCCTGAGCTATGGCTACACCTTC. It specifies CASSLSYGYTF.

This clone is a singleton in its sample. V is TRBV5-1 and J is TRBJ1-2, with 8 positions matching TRBD1. The V gene end was trimmed by 5 bases and the J gene end by 6 bases; junction bases not matched to a gene: 12. CDR1 and CDR2 (germline): SGHRS, YFSETQ. This CDR3 has 15 residues. CDR3 loop: CASRRGTGWLDGYTF. DNA of the CDR3: TGCGCCAGCAGGCGGGGGACAGGCTGGCTGGATGGCTACACCTTC.

In its sample, this clone was seen once. The rearrangement joins TRBV15 to TRBJ1-4, with 8 positions matching TRBD1. The CDR3 runs to 16 residues. Trimming took 0 bases from V and 4 from J; bases not matched to a gene: 4. Germline V gene data show CDR1 as LNHNV and CDR2 as YYDKDF (reference sequence). For the CDR3, the DNA is TGTGCCACCAGCAGAGATTTAGGACAGGGTAATGAAAAACTGTTTTTT. It encodes CATSRDLGQGNEKLFF. The whole variable domain, remainder taken from reference TRBV15 and TRBJ1-4, is DAMVIQNPRYQVTQFGKPVTLSCSQTLNHNVMYWYQQKSSQAPKLLFHYYDKDFNNEADTPDNFQSRRPNTSFCFLDIRSPGLGDTAMYLCATSRDLGQGNEKLFFGSGTQLSVL.

The rearrangement uses TRBV2 and TRBJ1-1, with 7 bases fitting TRBD1. The CDR3 length is 14 residues. Germline CDR1 SNHLY, CDR2 FYNNEI. Unmatched junction bases numbered 4, after V lost 2 bases and J lost 4 bases. The CDR3 DNA sequence: TGTGCCAGCAGTGAATCTAGGGGGCCCACTGAAGCTTTCTTT. Protein: CASSESRGPTEAFF.

CDR3 loop: CASIRDRVGPDTQYF. CDR3 in DNA: TGTGCCAGCATCCGGGACAGGGTGGGTCCAGATACGCAGTATTTT. J is TRBJ2-3 and V is TRBV2; 9 bases align to TRBD1. The germline CDR1 and CDR2 sequences are SNHLY and FYNNEI. V was pared by 7 bases and J by 4 bases, with 9 bases of the junction left unmatched. The CDR3 is 15 residues long.

CDR3 DNA: TGTGCCAGCAGTGAAGCGCTTTTGCAGGGGGCTAACTATGGCTACACCTTC. Translating it yields CASSEALLQGANYGYTF. The V and J genes are TRBV6-1 and TRBJ1-2; 7 nucleotides match TRBD1. With 0 bases clipped from V and 0 bases from J, the junction kept 7 bases outside the gene matches. CDR1 and CDR2 from the germline V gene are MNHNS and SASEGT. The CDR3 sequence is 17 residues long.

V usage is TRBV5-5 and J usage is TRBJ1-2, with D perhaps TRBD1 (5 bases). The germline CDR1 and CDR2 sequences are SGHKS and YYEKEE (reference sequence). CDR3 length: 12 amino acids. Deletions cut 5 bases from V and 8 bases from J, with 13 bases between. CDR3 sequence reads: CASSSGHSGYTF. The CDR3 DNA reads as TGTGCCAGCAGTTCAGGGCATTCCGGCTACACCTTC.

This clone was recorded once. This sequence joins TRBV11-2 and TRBJ1-2; no firm D call. Trimming left V 1 base short and J 5 bases short, with 8 bases between. The CDR3 spans 13 residues. From germline, CDR1 is SGHAT and CDR2 FQNNGV. CDR3 in DNA: TGTGCCAGCAGCTTAGGTATCCGTTATGGCTACACCTTC. It codes for CASSLGIRYGYTF.

This clone was detected once. The J gene is TRBJ1-1, the V gene TRBV6-1; tentatively, D is TRBD1 (6 bases). V was shortened by 11 bases and J by 0 bases, with 13 bases between the two germline ends. Germline V gives CDR1 MNHNS, CDR2 SASEGT. The CDR3 is 13 residues long. The CDR3 region is CALQGRVNTEAFF. The CDR3 nucleotides read TGTGCCTTACAGGGTAGGGTGAACACTGAAGCTTTCTTT.

The chain carries TRBV10-3 and TRBJ2-7, with D possibly matching TRBD2 (6 bases). The germline V gene has CDR1 ENHRY and CDR2 SYGVKD. Trimming took off 3 bases at V and 4 bases at J, with 13 bases between the two ends. The CDR3 spans 14 residues. CDR3 bases: TGTGCCATCAGTGATATGGGGGGATTATACGAGCAGTACTTC. Encoded protein: CAISDMGGLYEQYF.

The gene calls are TRBV19 and TRBJ1-1; D is undetermined. V gave up 4 bases and J gave up 3 bases, with 9 bases separating them. The V gene's germline CDR1 is LNHDA and CDR2 SQIVND (reference sequence). The CDR3 spans 13 residues. The DNA of the CDR3 is TGTGCCAGTAGTACTCCCGGTTACACTGAAGCTTTCTTT. Its protein is CASSTPGYTEAFF.

The V and J genes are TRBV7-9 and TRBJ2-3; 8 bases map to TRBD2. Trimming removed 8 bases from V and 2 bases from J; junction bases left unmatched: 12. This CDR3 has 16 residues. CDR1 is SEHNR, CDR2 FQNEAQ, per germline (reference sequence). CDR3 nucleotide sequence: TGTGCCAGCTCCCCTCGGGGCGGGAGGCTCACAGATACGCAGTATTTT. It is translated as CASSPRGGRLTDTQYF.

The gene calls are TRBV10-3 and TRBJ2-5; 8 bases agree with TRBD2. V lost 2 bases to trimming and J lost 5 bases; unmatched junction nucleotides: 7. The CDR3 contains 15 residues. Germline V gene lookup returns CDR1 ENHRY and CDR2 SYGVKD. The chain's CDR3 is CAISEESGGSETQYF. The DNA for the CDR3 is TGTGCCATCAGTGAGGAGTCGGGAGGGAGCGAGACCCAGTACTTC.

The chain links TRBV28 to TRBJ1-5; no definite D call. The CDR3 runs to 15 residues. Trimming removed 7 bases at V and 0 bases at J, with 13 bases between. Germline-derived CDR1 and CDR2 are MDHEN and SYDVKM. CDR3 sequence reads: CASIYRDYSNQPQHF. CDR3 nucleotides: TGTGCCAGCATTTATCGAGACTATAGCAATCAGCCCCAGCATTTT. The full variable domain, with the rest looked up from reference TRBV28 and TRBJ1-5, is DVKVTQSSRYLVKRTGEKVFLECVQDMDHENMFWYRQDPGLGLRLIYFSYDVKMKEKGDIPEGYSVSREKKERFSLILESASTNQTSMYLCASIYRDYSNQPQHFGDGTRLSIL.

The chain's CDR3 is CASRLGPSGGTDTQYF. The DNA of the CDR3 is TGTGCCAGCAGACTAGGCCCCAGCGGGGGCACAGATACGCAGTATTTT. The V and J genes are TRBV7-2 and TRBJ2-3; 7 bases agree with TRBD2. Germline-derived CDR1 and CDR2 are SGHTA and FQGNSA. Trimming took 6 bases from V and 1 from J; bases not matched to a gene: 10. The CDR3 contains 16 residues.

This clone was observed a few times. The chain employs TRBV5-1 and TRBJ2-1; TRBD2 matches 11 bases. There are 16 residues in the CDR3. V gave up 0 bases and J gave up 4 bases; unmatched junction bases: 3. Germline lookup yields CDR1 SGHRS and CDR2 YFSETQ. The CDR3 nucleotides read TGCGCCAGCAGCTTGGGAGGGACTAGCGGATACAATGAGCAGTTCTTC. Amino acid sequence: CASSLGGTSGYNEQFF.

This clone has just a few counts. The V gene is TRBV29-1, the J gene TRBJ1-2; unclear D gene. There are 12 residues in the CDR3. V was trimmed by 4 bases and J by 7 bases, leaving 13 bases between them. The germline V gene encodes CDR1 SQVTM and CDR2 ANQGSEA. For the CDR3, the DNA is TGCAGCGTTGCTGATCTACGGAGTGGCTACACCTTC. Encoded protein: CSVADLRSGYTF. Full variable domain (outside the CDR3, taken from reference TRBV29-1 and TRBJ1-2): SAVISQKPSRDICQRGTSLTIQCQVDSQVTMMFWYRQQPGQSLTLIATANQGSEATYESGFVIDKFPISRPNLTFSTLTVSNMSPEDSSIYLCSVADLRSGYTFGSGTRLTVV.